Shown below are 24 T cell receptor beta chains from a single sample sequenced in a study of Ad26.COV2.S vaccination and SARS-CoV-2 variants. Stated treatment: around 19 received Ad26.COV2.S at low or high dose, single or two shots; 5 received placebo; per-sample allocation not given. Samples analyzed were those drawn on day 63 after the first vaccine or placebo injection. Sequencing was performed with immunoSEQ multiplex PCR; in TCRdb, only in-frame clones are kept and a portion is missing. The table shows roughly 420,000 clones, with over 75% occurring only once. This material consisted of peripheral blood, taken in a trial of Ad26.COV2.S vaccine versus placebo. The origin of the receptors is a person aged 18-60 years who received the Ad26.COV2.S COVID-19 vaccine or a placebo.

In this sample, this clone turned up once. The chain links TRBV7-9 to TRBJ1-6; D remains unclear. CDR1 is SEHNR, CDR2 FQNEAQ, per germline (reference sequence). V was pared by 0 bases and J by 7 bases, with 7 bases between. CDR3 length: 14 residues. Written as DNA, the CDR3 is TGTGCCAGCAGCTTAGCTTTAGGCAATTCACCCCTCCACTTT. Its translation: CASSLALGNSPLHF.

This chain joins TRBV6-6 and TRBJ1-6; possibly TRBD1 for D (5 bases). V gave up 10 bases and J gave up 7 bases, with 17 bases separating them. Germline V gives CDR1 MNHNY, CDR2 SVGAGI (reference sequence). The CDR3 consists of 14 residues. This chain's CDR3 is CATTIRVPNSPLHF. The CDR3 nucleotides are TGTGCCACCACGATCAGGGTGCCCAATTCACCCCTCCACTTT.

This chain uses TRBV19 with TRBJ2-2; TRBD1 matches 9 bases. V was clipped by 8 bases and J by 5 bases; unmatched bases: 9. Germline CDR1 is LNHDA and CDR2 is SQIVND (reference sequence). The CDR3 runs to 15 residues. The CDR3 region has the DNA TGTGCCAGTGGGCTGGGACAGGGATATACCGGGGAGCTGTTTTTT. It is translated as CASGLGQGYTGELFF.

This rearrangement joins TRBV12-3 or TRBV12-4 to TRBJ2-1, with no clear D. The CDR3 runs to 11 residues. The V end was cut by 8 bases, the J end by 4 bases, with 6 bases between. The CDR3 DNA reads TGTGCCAGCCTTAATTACAATGAGCAGTTCTTC. The encoded protein is CASLNYNEQFF.

This chain links TRBV18 with TRBJ1-1, with D possibly TRBD1 on 5 matching bases. V lost 2 bases and J 4 bases, leaving 8 bases between the germline ends. Germline-derived CDR1 and CDR2 are KGHSH and LQKENI. The CDR3 has 13 amino acids. The DNA for the CDR3 is TGTGCCAGCTCACCAAGCGGGGGCACTGAAGCTTTCTTT. This encodes CASSPSGGTEAFF.

The chain carries TRBV28 and TRBJ2-6; D is unclear. This CDR3 contains 16 residues. Germline CDR1 is MDHEN and CDR2 is SYDVKM. Between the trimmed V and J ends, which lost 2 bases and 0 bases, there was a span of 8 bases. This chain's CDR3 is CASSLNLISGANVLTF. The CDR3 bases are TGTGCCAGCAGTTTAAATTTAATCTCTGGGGCCAACGTCCTGACTTTC.

The chain couples TRBV30 to TRBJ1-5; D gene unclear. Germline assignment: CDR1 GTSNPN and CDR2 SVGIG (reference sequence). Trimming removed 4 bases at V and 7 bases at J, with 17 bases between. This CDR3 contains 14 residues. CDR3 loop: CAWNSAFGRQPQHF. The CDR3 DNA follows: TGTGCCTGGAATTCGGCCTTCGGACGACAGCCCCAGCATTTT.

This chain joins TRBV6-2 or TRBV6-3 and TRBJ2-7; 10 nucleotides agree with TRBD1. J gave up 7 bases and V 0 bases, and 12 bases lay outside the gene matches. There are 17 residues in the CDR3. Germline lookup yields CDR1 MNHEY and CDR2 SVGEGT. The CDR3 protein is CASSYSMDRGVILEQYF. CDR3 nucleotide sequence: TGTGCCAGCAGTTACTCGATGGACAGGGGGGTCATCTTGGAGCAGTACTTC.

The chain employs TRBV5-1 and TRBJ1-5; maybe TRBD1 (6 bases). The germline gives CDR1 SGHRS, CDR2 YFSETQ. Trimming shortened V by 2 bases and J by 6 bases, and 9 bases separated the two germline ends. This CDR3 spans 13 amino acids. The CDR3 reads CASSLQGTQPQHF. CDR3 coding DNA: TGCGCCAGCAGCTTACAGGGAACTCAGCCCCAGCATTTT. The full variable domain, with the rest looked up from reference TRBV5-1 and TRBJ1-5, is KAGVTQTPRYLIKTRGQQVTLSCSPISGHRSVSWYQQTPGQGLQFLFEYFSETQRNKGNFPGRFSGRQFSNSRSEMNVSTLELGDSALYLCASSLQGTQPQHFGDGTRLSIL.

J is TRBJ2-5 and V is TRBV19; the D call may be TRBD1 or TRBD2 (6 bases each). The V gene lost 9 bases and the J gene lost 3 bases, with 23 bases spanning the gap. This CDR3 spans 16 amino acids. Germline V gives CDR1 LNHDA, CDR2 SQIVND (reference sequence). This CDR3 reads CASGGPAGAEEETQYF. The CDR3 DNA reads TGTGCCAGCGGGGGCCCGGCAGGGGCAGAGGAAGAGACCCAGTACTTC.

The genes are TRBV3-1 (or the pseudogene TRBV3-2) and TRBJ2-2; D is uncertain. This CDR3 is 13 amino acids long. Germline V gene data show CDR1 as LGHDT and CDR2 as YNNKEL (reference sequence). The V gene lost 1 base and the J gene lost 5 bases, with 5 bases spanning the gap. The CDR3: CASSQAGTGELFF. CDR3 nucleotides: TGTGCCAGCAGCCAAGCAGGAACCGGGGAGCTGTTTTTT.

The chain combines TRBV18 with TRBJ2-2; 7 nucleotides line up with TRBD1. This CDR3 comprises 17 residues. Germline loops: CDR1 KGHSH, CDR2 LQKENI. J was trimmed by 7 bases and V by 3 bases; bases with no gene match: 14. The CDR3 coding sequence is TGTGCCAGCTCACCTCAACCCGGGACAGTGACTAACGGGGAGCTGTTTTTT. Amino acid sequence: CASSPQPGTVTNGELFF.

The V and J genes are TRBV5-1 and TRBJ2-2, with 8 positions matching TRBD1. CDR3 length: 17 residues. The V gene end was trimmed by 3 bases and the J gene end by 5 bases; junction bases not matched to a gene: 12. CDR1 SGHRS and CDR2 YFSETQ come from the germline V gene. CDR3 amino acids: CASSSLRGQGGTGELFF. The CDR3 DNA follows: TGCGCCAGCAGCTCGCTCCGAGGACAGGGTGGGACCGGGGAGCTGTTTTTT.

The genes are TRBV7-3 and TRBJ2-5; TRBD2 aligns across 7 bases. Per the germline V gene, CDR1 is SGHTA and CDR2 is FQGTGA. The CDR3 is 15 residues long. V shed 4 bases, J shed 5 bases, and the junction held 10 bases outside the gene matches. The CDR3 reads CASSSTGHGRETQYF. In DNA form, the CDR3 reads TGTGCCAGCAGCTCCACTGGACACGGGAGGGAGACCCAGTACTTC.

This clone was observed a handful of times. The J gene is TRBJ2-7, the V gene TRBV10-1, with unresolved D. The CDR3 loop spans 14 amino acids. Looked up from germline, CDR1 is WNHNN and CDR2 is SYGVQD (reference sequence). Between the trimmed V and J ends, which lost 0 bases and 2 bases, there was a span of 8 bases. DNA for the CDR3: TGCGCCAGCAGTGAGTCGGGCAGTGCCTACGAGCAGTACTTC. Protein: CASSESGSAYEQYF.

CDR3 nucleotide sequence: TGTGCCAGCAGCAAAGCGCTTAAGGGACGAACCTACGAGCAGTACTTC. It yields the protein CASSKALKGRTYEQYF. The rearrangement uses TRBV21-1 and TRBJ2-7. TRBV21-1 is marked as a pseudogene. The CDR3 sequence is 16 residues long.

The V and J genes are TRBV30 and TRBJ2-7, with D perhaps matching TRBD1 (6 bases). The V gene's germline CDR1 is GTSNPN and CDR2 SVGIG (reference sequence). This CDR3 comprises 16 residues. Trimming took 1 base from V and 6 from J, leaving 22 bases between them. CDR3 nucleotides: TGTGCCTGGAGTGGTCCGGGACAAGACCTACTCTTCGAGCAGTACTTC. Protein product: CAWSGPGQDLLFEQYF.

The rearrangement links TRBV15 to TRBJ2-1; 11 bases align to TRBD2. The CDR3 has 14 amino acids. V shed 8 bases and J 7 bases; nucleotides not matched to a gene: 7. Germline CDR1 LNHNV, CDR2 YYDKDF (reference sequence). CDR3 in DNA: TGTGCCACCTTAGCGGGGGGGCCGCGGAATGAGCAGTTCTTC. It is translated as CATLAGGPRNEQFF.

The rearrangement uses TRBV5-1 and TRBJ1-5, with D perhaps matching TRBD1 (6 bases). V gave up 2 bases and J gave up 6 bases, with 9 bases separating them. Per germline, CDR1 SGHRS and CDR2 YFSETQ. The CDR3 loop spans 13 amino acids. The CDR3 sequence is CASSLQGSQPQHF. CDR3 nucleotides: TGCGCCAGCAGCTTACAGGGTTCTCAGCCCCAGCATTTT. The full variable domain, with the rest looked up from reference TRBV5-1 and TRBJ1-5, is KAGVTQTPRYLIKTRGQQVTLSCSPISGHRSVSWYQQTPGQGLQFLFEYFSETQRNKGNFPGRFSGRQFSNSRSEMNVSTLELGDSALYLCASSLQGSQPQHFGDGTRLSIL.

The chain combines TRBV5-6 with TRBJ1-2; no clear D gene. Between the trimmed V and J ends, which lost 0 bases and 2 bases, there was a span of 11 bases. This CDR3 has 15 residues. Germline V gives CDR1 SGHDT, CDR2 YYEEEE. The CDR3 spells CASSLGSPSNYGYTF. CDR3 nucleotide sequence: TGTGCCAGCAGCTTGGGCAGTCCTTCAAACTATGGCTACACCTTC.

The rearrangement joins TRBV3-1 (or the pseudogene TRBV3-2) to TRBJ1-4; weak D call: TRBD1 (6 bases). The length of the CDR3 is 15 residues. V was trimmed by 2 bases and J by 2 bases, leaving 9 bases between them. CDR1 and CDR2 (germline): LGHDT, YNNKEL (reference sequence). This chain's CDR3 is CASSQLGGTNEKLFF. In DNA form, the CDR3 reads TGTGCCAGCAGCCAATTAGGGGGGACTAATGAAAAACTGTTTTTT.

The chain has TRBV5-6 and TRBJ1-2; D not certain. Trimming stripped 2 bases from V and 8 bases from J, with 10 bases between. CDR1 and CDR2 from the germline V gene are SGHDT and YYEEEE. This CDR3 contains 12 residues. The CDR3 spells CASSLVVTGYTF. As DNA, the CDR3 is TGTGCCAGCAGCTTAGTTGTAACCGGCTACACCTTC.

This chain joins TRBV18 and TRBJ2-1; a possible D gene is TRBD2 (6 bases). V shed 0 bases and J shed 6 bases, with 9 bases lying between them. This CDR3 contains 14 residues. Germline CDR1 and CDR2: KGHSH and LQKENI. CDR3 protein: CASSPPLGGNEQFF. For the CDR3, the DNA is TGTGCCAGCTCACCACCCTTGGGGGGCAATGAGCAGTTCTTC.

This clone was picked up a small number of times. The CDR3 loop is CASSPGTRSGKPQHF. The CDR3 coding sequence is TGTGCCAGTAGTCCTGGGACACGCTCAGGAAAGCCCCAGCATTTT. The V call is TRBV19, the J call TRBJ1-5, with D maybe TRBD1 (6 bases). CDR3 size: 15 residues. V was cut by 5 bases and J by 8 bases, with 19 bases left in between. Germline V CDR1 and CDR2: LNHDA, SQIVND (reference sequence).